Listed below are T cell receptor beta chains from one sample, sequenced in a study of molecular identifiers for immune sequencing clone quantification. TCRdb analysed the PCR reads with MiXCR anew, one entry per CDR3 protein. This sample has some 91,000 distinct CDR3 sequences; 20% to 25% occur once, and the top ten carry about 0.94%. The sample comprised naive CD8+ T cells from blood, with Jurkat cell RNA spiked in. These receptors all come from a human donor in good health. Some libraries in this study had Jurkat cell RNA spiked in. Both conserved end residues are part of each CDR3. D genes are given only for firm matches. Part of the rows lack a size; the others show once, few, many or a class for expanded clones.

>TRBJ2-1|TRBV7-6|TRBD2|few
CASSLALREYNEQFF
TGTGCCAGCAGCTTAGCTCTGCGGGAGTACAATGAGCAGTTCTTC
>TRBJ1-4|TRBV30|.|many
CAWRGVGLGEKLFF
TGTGCCTGGAGGGGGGTCGGTCTCGGGGAAAAACTGTTTTTT
>TRBJ2-7|TRBV4-1|.|.
CASSPTDNTYEQYF
TGCGCCAGCAGCCCTACTGACAATACCTACGAGCAGTACTTC
>TRBJ1-1|TRBV4-3|TRBD1|many
CASSQDRTGTGWGAFF
TGCGCCAGCAGCCAGGACAGAACCGGGACAGGATGGGGGGCTTTCTTT
>TRBJ1-1|TRBV4-3|.|many
CASSLSTALNTEAFF
TGCGCCAGCAGCCTATCGACAGCTTTGAACACTGAAGCTTTCTTT
>TRBJ1-1|TRBV19|.|many
CASSIEKLIRNTEAFF
TGTGCCAGTAGTATAGAAAAACTTATAAGGAACACTGAAGCTTTCTTT
>TRBJ2-3|TRBV5-1|.|.
CTNTSENTQYF
TGCACCAACACCTCTGAAAATACGCAGTATTTT
>TRBJ1-4|TRBV7-9|.|many
CASSLGGEKLFF
TGTGCCAGCAGCTTAGGCGGTGAAAAACTGTTTTTT
>TRBJ1-1|TRBV7-9|.|many
CASSSMSTEAFF
TGTGCCAGCAGCTCTATGAGCACTGAAGCTTTCTTT
>TRBJ2-1|TRBV6-2/TRBV6-3|TRBD2|.
CASRGLAGINEQFF
TGTGCCAGCAGAGGACTAGCGGGAATCAATGAGCAGTTCTTC
>TRBJ1-4|TRBV3-1|TRBD1|many
CASSPGTGDEKLFF
TGTGCCAGCAGTCCCGGGACAGGTGACGAAAAACTGTTTTTT
>TRBJ2-7|TRBV4-2|.|many
CASSQDHGAYEQYF
TGTGCCAGCAGCCAAGATCACGGAGCCTACGAGCAGTACTTC
>TRBJ1-6|TRBV4-1|.|.
CASSHIGVMSGSPLHF
TGCGCCAGCAGCCACATAGGAGTCATGTCAGGCTCACCCCTCCACTTT
>TRBJ2-5|TRBV12-3/TRBV12-4|.|many
CASRLASGMYQETQYF
TGTGCCAGCAGGCTAGCTTCCGGGATGTACCAAGAGACCCAGTACTTC
>TRBJ2-7|TRBV29-1|TRBD1|.
CSATGQGSPYEQHF
TGCAGCGCGACGGGACAGGGGAGCCCCTACGAGCAGCACTTC
>TRBJ2-1|TRBV27|.|.
CASLKSPPIYNEQFF
TGTGCCAGCCTTAAGTCGCCCCCCATTTACAATGAGCAGTTCTTC
>TRBJ1-1|TRBV4-3|TRBD1|few
CASSQDDRVGTEALF
TGCGCCAGCAGCCAAGATGACAGGGTAGGCACTGAAGCTCTCTTT
>TRBJ1-5|TRBV5-6|.|few
CASSPLGDNQPQHF
TGTGCCAGCAGCCCACTTGGGGACAATCAGCCCCAGCATTTT
>TRBJ2-7|TRBV12-3/TRBV12-4|.|.
CASSLFGGAYEQYF
TGTGCCAGCAGTTTATTCGGCGGAGCCTACGAGCAGTACTTC
>TRBJ2-7|TRBV19|TRBD2|.
CASSMGGEHEQYF
TGTGCCAGTAGTATGGGAGGGGAACACGAGCAGTACTTC
>TRBJ2-1|TRBV7-9|TRBD1|.
CASSLAGQGNEQFF
TGTGCCAGCAGCTTAGCGGGACAGGGTAATGAGCAGTTCTTC
>TRBJ2-5|TRBV11-2|.|.
CASSLVGPIEPPYF
TGTGCCAGCAGCTTAGTGGGACCGATCGAGCCCCCGTACTTC
>TRBJ1-5|TRBV6-5|TRBD1|few
CASSATGVNQPQHF
TGTGCCAGCAGTGCCACAGGGGTCAATCAGCCCCAGCATTTT
>TRBJ2-2|TRBV7-2|TRBD1|many
CASSLGQGATGELFF
TGTGCCAGCAGCTTAGGACAGGGTGCCACCGGGGAGCTGTTTTTT
>TRBJ1-5|TRBV6-2/TRBV6-3|TRBD1|many
CASSYSIGTGVYSNQPQHF
TGTGCCAGCAGTTACTCGATCGGGACAGGGGTCTATAGCAATCAGCCCCAGCATTTT
>TRBJ1-1|TRBV4-3|TRBD1|few
CASSQGTGVLAFF
TGCGCCAGCAGCCAGGGGACAGGGGTTTTGGCTTTCTTT
>TRBJ2-7|TRBV20-1|.|.
CSAKVKTSAPYTQYF
TGCAGTGCTAAAGTCAAAACCAGTGCCCCCTACACGCAGTACTTC
>TRBJ1-1|TRBV7-9|TRBD1|many
CASSEGQGTNTEAFF
TGTGCCAGCAGCGAAGGACAGGGGACGAACACTGAAGCTTTCTTT
>TRBJ1-3|TRBV7-6|.|.
CANSLTTEAGDTIYF
TGTGCCAACAGCTTAACCACCGAGGCTGGAGACACCATATATTTT
>TRBJ2-4|TRBV29-1|.|many
CSVVEAKNIQYF
TGCAGCGTCGTAGAAGCCAAAAACATTCAGTACTTC
>TRBJ1-1|TRBV27|.|many
CASSLRPAMGTEAFF
TGTGCCAGCAGTTTAAGACCAGCGATGGGGACTGAAGCTTTCTTT
>TRBJ2-3|TRBV27|.|many
CASSPTRTDTQYF
TGTGCCAGCAGTCCTACCCGCACAGATACGCAGTATTTT
>TRBJ2-1|TRBV6-2/TRBV6-3|.|.
CASSEPYSYSSYNEQFF
TGTGCCAGCAGCGAGCCCTATTCGTATAGCTCCTACAATGAGCAGTTCTTC
>TRBJ2-1|TRBV11-2|.|many
CASSEIRAQEQFF
TGTGCCAGCAGCGAAATCCGGGCCCAAGAGCAGTTCTTC
>TRBJ2-1|TRBV7-9|TRBD2|few
CASSLGGGNEQLF
TGTGCCAGCAGCTTAGGGGGGGGGAATGAGCAGCTCTTC
>TRBJ2-7|TRBV5-6|.|many
CASSLASWSYEQYF
TGTGCCAGCAGCTTGGCATCTTGGTCCTACGAGCAGTACTTC
>TRBJ2-5|TRBV7-7|.|.
CASSLTASRDPAQETQYF
TGTGCTAGCAGCTTGACAGCTTCAAGAGACCCAGCTCAAGAGACCCAGTACTTC
>TRBJ2-1|TRBV20-1|.|many
CSARDQGPWQFF
TGCAGTGCTAGAGATCAGGGCCCTTGGCAGTTCTTC
>TRBJ1-1|TRBV2|TRBD1|few
CASSDPTGLNTEAFF
TGTGCCAGCAGTGACCCGACAGGGCTGAACACTGAAGCTTTCTTT
>TRBJ2-3|TRBV28|.|.
CASTPGGRGRESDTQCF
TGTGCCAGCACCCCGGGGGGTAGGGGGAGGGAGTCAGATACGCAGTGTTTT
>TRBJ2-5|TRBV30|TRBD1|many
CAWSGTGAQETQYF
TGTGCCTGGAGCGGGACAGGAGCCCAAGAGACCCAGTACTTC
>TRBJ1-2|TRBV29-1|.|few
CSVTTGWGYTF
TGCAGCGTTACTACAGGGTGGGGCTACACCTTC
>TRBJ1-6|TRBV7-9|.|many
CASSLDSLNSPLHF
TGTGCCAGCAGCTTGGACAGCTTAAATTCACCCCTCCACTTT
>TRBJ2-7|TRBV11-1|.|.
CPSSGTGYEQYF
TGTCCCAGCAGCGGCACCGGGTACGAGCAGTACTTC
>TRBJ2-1|TRBV28|TRBD2|.
CASSLPLGEGFYNEQFF
TGTGCCAGCAGTCTGCCTTTGGGGGAGGGCTTCTACAATGAGCAGTTCTTC